The 16 T cell receptor beta chains below were found in one sample sequenced in a study of shared clonotypes between healthy human individuals. Produced via immunoSEQ multiplex PCR; TCRdb's table is partial and in-frame only. The sample comprises more than 2,000,000 clones, roughly 92% of which are singletons, and around 0.14% rests with the top ten. Specimen: naive CD4+ T cells sorted from blood. The subset: CD45RA+ positively selected. These receptors all stem from a man aged 18 to 30 in good health.

The chain joins TRBV28 to TRBJ1-5; 10 nucleotides agree with TRBD1. V was clipped by 6 bases and J by 6 bases; unmatched bases: 8. The germline V gene has CDR1 MDHEN and CDR2 SYDVKM. The CDR3 runs 15 residues. This chain's CDR3 is CASRPDRGPSQPQHF. The CDR3 nucleotides are TGTGCCAGCAGACCTGACAGGGGGCCAAGTCAGCCCCAGCATTTT.

The chain has TRBV7-2 and TRBJ2-7, with 8 bases matching TRBD2. The CDR3 consists of 17 residues. Trimming at V came to 1 base and at J to 5 bases, leaving 13 bases not matched to a gene. Germline loops: CDR1 SGHTA, CDR2 FQGNSA. The CDR3 spells CASSLVKGWRGADEQYF. The CDR3 DNA follows: TGTGCCAGCAGCTTAGTTAAGGGGTGGCGGGGGGCAGACGAGCAGTACTTC.

The chain combines TRBV7-2 with TRBJ1-3; no reliable D call. From germline, CDR1 is SGHTA and CDR2 FQGNSA. This CDR3 is 13 amino acids long. The V end was cut by 4 bases, the J end by 8 bases, with 12 bases between. CDR3: CASSSRSRDTIYF. The DNA of the CDR3 is TGTGCCAGCAGCTCCCGATCGCGGGACACCATATATTTT.

CDR3 sequence (DNA): TGTGCCAGCAGCCGGGGGGGCGGGGACGAGCAGTACTTC. Its translation is CASSRGGGDEQYF. The chain is built from TRBV5-4 and TRBJ2-7; 8 positions match TRBD2. J was trimmed by 5 bases and V by 4 bases; bases with no gene match: 5. Germline V CDR1 and CDR2: SGHNT, YYREEE (reference sequence). This CDR3 has 13 residues.

This chain connects TRBV5-1 to TRBJ1-3; D ambiguous. CDR3 length equals 15 residues. V was trimmed by 4 bases and J by 0 bases, leaving 11 bases between them. CDR1 is SGHRS, CDR2 YFSETQ, per germline. For the CDR3, the DNA is TGCGCCAGCAGCCCTGATGCGAGCTCTGGAAACACCATATATTTT. This gives the protein CASSPDASSGNTIYF. Combining the CDR3 with reference TRBV5-1 and TRBJ1-3 gives the whole variable domain KAGVTQTPRYLIKTRGQQVTLSCSPISGHRSVSWYQQTPGQGLQFLFEYFSETQRNKGNFPGRFSGRQFSNSRSEMNVSTLELGDSALYLCASSPDASSGNTIYFGEGSWLTVV.

V usage is TRBV11-2 and J usage is TRBJ2-7; TRBD2 aligns across 10 bases. Trimming took 2 bases from V and 5 from J; bases not matched to a gene: 12. The CDR3 is 17 residues long. Germline assignment: CDR1 SGHAT and CDR2 FQNNGV. CDR3 DNA sequence: TGTGCCAGCAGCTTAAGGGCTAGCGGGGGCGCAAGGGACGAGCAGTACTTC. Translated, it gives CASSLRASGGARDEQYF.

The chain employs TRBV10-2 and TRBJ2-1, with D unclear. The V end lost 8 bases, the J end lost 5 bases, and 7 bases lay between the germline ends. There are 11 residues in the CDR3. The germline V gene has CDR1 WSHSY and CDR2 SAAADI. CDR3 coding DNA: TGCGCCAGCCAACGGAACAATGAGCAGTTCTTC. Translated: CASQRNNEQFF.

This chain joins TRBV29-1 and TRBJ2-1; 7 nucleotides line up with TRBD1. Trimming cost V 3 bases and J 3 bases; bases outside gene matches: 5. The germline V gene encodes CDR1 SQVTM and CDR2 ANQGSEA. The CDR3 has 14 amino acids. In DNA, the CDR3 is TGCAGCGTTGATGCGACAGGGAGCTACAATGAGCAGTTCTTC. Protein sequence: CSVDATGSYNEQFF.

The J gene is TRBJ1-2, the V gene TRBV19; 9 bases fit TRBD1. There are 14 residues in the CDR3. Germline CDR1 and CDR2: LNHDA and SQIVND (reference sequence). The ends lost 3 bases at V and 2 bases at J; junction bases unmatched: 1. Here the CDR3 reads CASSMGQGNYGYTF. CDR3 nucleotides: TGTGCCAGTAGTATGGGACAGGGAAACTATGGCTACACCTTC.

The V and J genes are TRBV12-5 and TRBJ2-5, with D maybe TRBD1 (6 bases). The length of the CDR3 is 15 residues. Trimming took 1 base from V and 4 from J, leaving 13 bases between them. Germline V gives CDR1 LGHNT, CDR2 FRNRAP. For the CDR3, the DNA is TGTGCTAGTGGTTTGGACATACAGGGATTAGAGACCCAGTACTTC. Translation: CASGLDIQGLETQYF.

CDR3 loop: CASSYTVSSGANVLTF. CDR3 DNA: TGTGCCAGCAGCTACACAGTTAGCTCTGGGGCCAACGTCCTGACTTTC. The chain joins TRBV11-2 to TRBJ2-6, with unresolved D. Trimming took off 4 bases at V and 0 bases at J, with 10 bases between the two ends. The CDR3 is 16 amino acids. Germline V gene data show CDR1 as SGHAT and CDR2 as FQNNGV.

This chain joins TRBV6-5 and TRBJ2-3; D may be TRBD1 (5 bases). The CDR3 loop spans 13 amino acids. Germline lookup yields CDR1 MNHEY and CDR2 SVGAGI. The V and J ends lost 6 bases and 6 bases respectively, with 13 bases between them. CDR3 protein: CASSSGAPDTQYF. For the CDR3, the DNA is TGTGCCAGCAGCTCTGGGGCTCCCGATACGCAGTATTTT.

The chain uses TRBV5-1 and TRBJ1-2; 8 positions match TRBD1. Germline V CDR1 and CDR2: SGHRS, YFSETQ. The CDR3 spans 14 residues. The ends lost 1 base at V and 4 bases at J; junction bases unmatched: 3. CDR3 bases: TGCGCCAGCAGCTTGCAGACAGGGGCCTATGGCTACACCTTC. Translation gives CASSLQTGAYGYTF.

This clone was counted a few times. The chain couples TRBV10-2 to TRBJ1-1, with D tentatively TRBD1 (6 bases). The CDR3 loop spans 14 amino acids. Germline CDR1 is WSHSY and CDR2 is SAAADI. V was pared by 6 bases and J by 1 base, with 12 bases between. CDR3 region: CASRQGSSNTEAFF. CDR3 DNA: TGCGCCAGCAGACAGGGATCCTCGAACACTGAAGCTTTCTTT.

This clone is a singleton in its sample. V is TRBV28 and J is TRBJ2-2, with a weak D call TRBD1 (6 bases). The germline V and J ends were trimmed by 2 bases and 2 bases, with 15 bases remaining between them. The CDR3 extends over 17 amino acids. Germline loops: CDR1 MDHEN, CDR2 SYDVKM. For the CDR3, the DNA is TGTGCCAGCAGTTTAGGTGGTTTCGGGACAAACACCGGGGAGCTGTTTTTT. Its translation is CASSLGGFGTNTGELFF. Using reference TRBV28 and TRBJ2-2 for the parts outside the CDR3, the full variable domain is DVKVTQSSRYLVKRTGEKVFLECVQDMDHENMFWYRQDPGLGLRLIYFSYDVKMKEKGDIPEGYSVSREKKERFSLILESASTNQTSMYLCASSLGGFGTNTGELFFGEGSRLTVL.

Written as DNA, the CDR3 is TGCGCCAGCAGCTTGCGGACAGGGGGGTCCGCCTACGAGCAGTACTTC. It is translated as CASSLRTGGSAYEQYF. The chain combines TRBV5-1 with TRBJ2-7; 10 bases fit TRBD1. V lost 1 base, J lost 2 bases, and 6 bases stayed unmatched. The CDR3 is 16 residues long. Germline V gene sequence: CDR1 SGHRS, CDR2 YFSETQ.